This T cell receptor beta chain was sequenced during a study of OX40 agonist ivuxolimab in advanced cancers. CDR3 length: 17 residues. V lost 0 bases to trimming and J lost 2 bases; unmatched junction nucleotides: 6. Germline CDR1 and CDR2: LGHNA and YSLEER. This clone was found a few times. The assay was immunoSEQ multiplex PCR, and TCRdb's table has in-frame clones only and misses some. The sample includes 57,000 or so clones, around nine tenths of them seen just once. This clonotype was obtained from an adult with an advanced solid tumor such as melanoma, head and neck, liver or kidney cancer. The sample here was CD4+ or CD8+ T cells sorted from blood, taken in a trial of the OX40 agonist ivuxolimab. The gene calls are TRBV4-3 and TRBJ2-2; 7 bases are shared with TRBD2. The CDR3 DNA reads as TGCGCCAGCAGCCAAGAAGGCGGGAGCGATAACACCGGGGAGCTGTTTTTT. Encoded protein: CASSQEGGSDNTGELFF.